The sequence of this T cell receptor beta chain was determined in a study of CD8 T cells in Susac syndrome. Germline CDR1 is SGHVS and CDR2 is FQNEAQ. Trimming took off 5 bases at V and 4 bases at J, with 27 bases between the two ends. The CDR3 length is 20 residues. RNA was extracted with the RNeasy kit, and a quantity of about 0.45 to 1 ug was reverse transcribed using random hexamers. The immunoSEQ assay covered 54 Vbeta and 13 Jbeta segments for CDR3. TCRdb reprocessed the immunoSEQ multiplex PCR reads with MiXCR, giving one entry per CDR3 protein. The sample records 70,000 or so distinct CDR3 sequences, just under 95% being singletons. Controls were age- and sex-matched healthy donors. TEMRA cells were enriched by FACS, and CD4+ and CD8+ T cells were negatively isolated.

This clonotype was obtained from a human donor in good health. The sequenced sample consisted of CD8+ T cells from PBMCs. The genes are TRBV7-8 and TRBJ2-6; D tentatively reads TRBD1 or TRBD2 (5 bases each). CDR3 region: CASSLTPPGPPVTGANVLTF. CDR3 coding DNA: TGTGCCAGCAGCCTGACCCCCCCGGGACCCCCGGTGACGGGGGCCAACGTCCTGACTTTC.